This T cell receptor beta chain derives from a study of cytomegalovirus exposure and HLA in healthy donors. The study ran its PCR with 60 Vbeta and 13 Jbeta primers. Assay used: immunoSEQ multiplex PCR; TCRdb lists only in-frame clones, some missing. The data hold roughly 180,000 clones, with 75% to 85% observed a single time. Study-level findings and limits: Previous analysis showed most TCR beta V segments were productive about 87% or about 30% of the time. In a later analysis, DRB1 alleles had the most associated TCRs; HLA-C alleles the fewest.

Germline V CDR1 and CDR2: MGHRA, YSYEKL. Trimming cost V 4 bases and J 0 bases, with 15 bases left between them. The CDR3 is 16 amino acids. Turning to this clone: What it binds is not known.

This TCR derives from a woman in her forties or fifties in good health and CMV-seropositive. The specimen sequenced was PBMCs. V and J are TRBV4-1 and TRBJ2-5; a possible D gene is TRBD2 (7 bases). This CDR3 reads CASSPHGGGHQETQYF. CDR3 nucleotide sequence: TGCGCCAGCAGCCCGCACGGCGGGGGCCACCAAGAGACCCAGTACTTC.